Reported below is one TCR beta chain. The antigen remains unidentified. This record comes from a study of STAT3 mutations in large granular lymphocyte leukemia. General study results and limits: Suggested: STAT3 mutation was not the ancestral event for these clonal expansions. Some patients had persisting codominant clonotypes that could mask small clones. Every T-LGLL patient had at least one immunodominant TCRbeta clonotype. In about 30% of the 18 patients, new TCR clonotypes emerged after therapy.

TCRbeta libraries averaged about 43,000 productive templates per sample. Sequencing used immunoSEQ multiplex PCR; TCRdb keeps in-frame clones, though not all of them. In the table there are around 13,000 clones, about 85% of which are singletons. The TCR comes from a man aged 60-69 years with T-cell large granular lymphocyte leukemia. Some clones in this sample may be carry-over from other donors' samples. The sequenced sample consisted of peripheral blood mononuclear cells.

DNA of the CDR3: TGCGCCAGCAGCTTTGGACTACCGGTAGATACGCAGTATTTT. Translated, it gives CASSFGLPVDTQYF. The rearrangement joins TRBV5-1 to TRBJ2-3, with D perhaps matching TRBD2 (6 bases). Germline V gene data show CDR1 as SGHRS and CDR2 as YFSETQ. Deletions cut 2 bases from V and 5 bases from J, with 12 bases between. CDR3 length: 14 residues.